This TCR beta chain was obtained from a study of cytomegalovirus exposure and HLA in healthy donors. The CDR3 sequence is 13 residues long. Germline assignment: CDR1 MNHEY and CDR2 SMNVEV (reference sequence). V shed 3 bases and J shed 7 bases, with 10 bases lying between them. PCR primers comprised 60 Vbeta and 13 Jbeta primers. Produced via immunoSEQ multiplex PCR; TCRdb's table is partial and in-frame only. The sample shows some 130,000 clones, more than 65% of them seen only once. This rearrangement joins TRBV27 to TRBJ2-1, with unresolved D. Material: PBMCs. The source is a male donor in good health and CMV-seropositive. Here the CDR3 reads CASSLMPQNEQFF. The CDR3 DNA reads TGTGCCAGCAGTTTGATGCCCCAGAATGAGCAGTTCTTC.